These 5 T cell receptor beta chains share one sample of origin, sequenced in a study of T-cell memory formation after mild COVID-19. One entry per CDR3 protein, called by TCRdb with MiXCR from the 5' RACE reads. Seen here are 200,000 to 250,000 distinct CDR3 sequences, 8% to 9.5% observed once, and the top ten hold under 25%. The sample comprised PBMCs or a T cell subset sorted from them (not recorded which). These receptors all stem from a man aged 18-30 years who had mild COVID-19 (a few samples of this study predate the infection). Cell type and time point are not known.

This chain joins TRBV4-3 and TRBJ1-2, with D perhaps TRBD1 (5 bases). Germline CDR1 is LGHNA and CDR2 is YSLEER. The V and J ends lost 7 bases and 1 base respectively, with 10 bases between them. This CDR3 is built from 13 residues. This CDR3 is CASTAGVNYGYTF. For the CDR3, the DNA is TGCGCCAGCACGGCGGGGGTTAACTATGGCTACACCTTC.

A few counts support this clonotype. The rearrangement joins TRBV7-9 to TRBJ1-2, with D uncertain. V lost 6 bases, J lost 2 bases, and 10 bases lay in between. The CDR3 contains 13 residues. CDR1 is SEHNR, CDR2 FQNEAQ, per germline (reference sequence). The CDR3 spells CASSTDPNYGYTF. Here the CDR3 DNA reads TGTGCCAGCAGTACGGACCCCAACTATGGCTACACCTTC.

This clonotype was counted between two and nine times. The rearrangement links TRBV6-2 or TRBV6-3 to TRBJ1-2, with 9 bases matching TRBD1. With V trimmed by 6 bases and J by 7 bases, 12 bases remained unmatched. CDR3 size: 15 residues. CDR1 is MNHEY, CDR2 SVGEGT, per germline. CDR3 DNA sequence: TGTGCCAGCAGCCCCCATGGGACAGGGCACTCTGGCTACACCTTC. It yields the protein CASSPHGTGHSGYTF.

This clonotype was seen repeatedly, ten times or more. V is TRBV5-1 and J is TRBJ2-5; tentatively, D is TRBD1 or TRBD2 (5 bases each). This CDR3 region has 14 residues. Germline assignment: CDR1 SGHRS and CDR2 YFSETQ. The V gene lost 4 bases and the J gene lost 2 bases, with 12 bases spanning the gap. The CDR3 region has the DNA TGCGCCAGCAGCCCGGGACGGGGACAAGAGACCCAGTACTTC. Translation: CASSPGRGQETQYF.

The V gene is TRBV7-2, the J gene TRBJ2-3; 16 bases align to TRBD2. V was clipped by 7 bases and J by 3 bases; unmatched bases: 7. CDR3 size: 17 residues. Germline lookup yields CDR1 SGHTA and CDR2 FQGNSA. The CDR3 here is CASTGTSGGAWTDTQYF. The DNA for the CDR3 is TGTGCCAGCACCGGGACTAGCGGGGGGGCATGGACAGATACGCAGTATTTT.